What follows describes a single T cell receptor (beta chain). Antigen: not known. This record comes from a study of shared clonotypes between healthy human individuals. Study in general: Each donor contributed plates that comprised three CD4 naive, three CD4 memory, two CD8 naive and one CD8 memory.

Selected positively for CCR7 and CD45RO-negative, naive CD8 cells excluded terminally differentiated effector memory CD45RA+ cells. Findings of the study overall: Generally, estimated richness proved larger in naive subsets than it did in memory subsets.

Germline loops: CDR1 SGHDT, CDR2 YYEEEE. CDR3 length: 16 residues. V lost 0 bases and J lost 5, with 17 bases in between. The protocol was immunoSEQ multiplex PCR, while the TCRdb copy is restricted to in-frame clones and leaves out a portion. The data contain roughly 1,800,000 clones, about 95% of them singletons. The origin of this receptor is a man aged 18-30 years in good health. This chain uses TRBV5-6 with TRBJ2-5, with D possibly being TRBD2 (5 bases). Sequenced input: naive CD8+ T cells sorted from blood. The CDR3 protein is CASSLGGFVGLETQYF. The CDR3 nucleotides are TGTGCCAGCAGCTTGGGCGGGTTTGTGGGGTTGGAGACCCAGTACTTC.